The source of this T cell receptor beta chain is a study of CD8 T cells in ankylosing spondylitis. This clonotype was counted ten times or more. Its antigen is not identified. The authors made TCR beta libraries by quantitative 5'-RACE with molecular barcodes. MiXCR, run by TCRdb on the 5' RACE reads, gives a single entry per CDR3 protein. The table shows 130,000 or so distinct CDR3 sequences, with over 6.5% occurring only once. Study-wide results and limits: Certain motif variants had earlier appeared in reactive arthritis synovial fluid and blood. Within ankylosing spondylitis blood, a TCR beta motif made up of eight or nine highly homologous variants appeared to be characteristic.

Germline-derived CDR1 and CDR2 are SGHTA and FQGNSA. V was clipped by 4 bases and J by 3 bases; unmatched bases: 9. CDR3 length: 15 amino acids. Sample: blood, either unsorted or a sorted T cell fraction (not recorded which). The chain uses TRBV7-2 and TRBJ2-7; TRBD1 aligns across 7 bases. The receptor's source is a male donor with ankylosing spondylitis or in good health (not recorded which). CDR3 DNA: TGTGCCAGCAGCTCTGCGACAGGGTTATACTACGAGCAGTACTTC. Its translation: CASSSATGLYYEQYF.